Described below is a single TCR beta chain sequence and its context. Its specificity is unknown. This entry comes from a study of blood T cells in healthy people across ages. Primed by a sample-barcoded 5' primer and a J-beta primer mix, a second PCR proceeded for about 7 to 11 cycles. No fewer than 3 million CDR3-containing paired-end reads came from each sample. MiXCR, run by TCRdb on the 5' RACE reads, gives a single entry per CDR3 protein. Among over a million distinct CDR3 sequences, about 42% were seen once, and the ten largest hold less than 5%. Whole-study results and caveats: Per million T cells, TCR beta diversity dropped about linearly as age rose. Donors of long life had a larger count of naive CD4+ cells and greater diversity than aged donors.

Germline-derived CDR1 and CDR2 are SQVTM and ANQGSEA. This CDR3 contains 16 residues. Sequences were obtained from blood. The V and J genes are TRBV29-1 and TRBJ2-1; 11 nucleotides align to TRBD2. The J call is doubtful: the DNA matches TRBJ2-7 better. The clonotype comes from a woman between 18 and 29 years old in good health. CDR3 nucleotide sequence: TGCAGCGTTGAAATTAACCTAGCGGGAGGCTACAATGAGCAGTACTTC. Protein: CSVEINLAGGYNEQYF.